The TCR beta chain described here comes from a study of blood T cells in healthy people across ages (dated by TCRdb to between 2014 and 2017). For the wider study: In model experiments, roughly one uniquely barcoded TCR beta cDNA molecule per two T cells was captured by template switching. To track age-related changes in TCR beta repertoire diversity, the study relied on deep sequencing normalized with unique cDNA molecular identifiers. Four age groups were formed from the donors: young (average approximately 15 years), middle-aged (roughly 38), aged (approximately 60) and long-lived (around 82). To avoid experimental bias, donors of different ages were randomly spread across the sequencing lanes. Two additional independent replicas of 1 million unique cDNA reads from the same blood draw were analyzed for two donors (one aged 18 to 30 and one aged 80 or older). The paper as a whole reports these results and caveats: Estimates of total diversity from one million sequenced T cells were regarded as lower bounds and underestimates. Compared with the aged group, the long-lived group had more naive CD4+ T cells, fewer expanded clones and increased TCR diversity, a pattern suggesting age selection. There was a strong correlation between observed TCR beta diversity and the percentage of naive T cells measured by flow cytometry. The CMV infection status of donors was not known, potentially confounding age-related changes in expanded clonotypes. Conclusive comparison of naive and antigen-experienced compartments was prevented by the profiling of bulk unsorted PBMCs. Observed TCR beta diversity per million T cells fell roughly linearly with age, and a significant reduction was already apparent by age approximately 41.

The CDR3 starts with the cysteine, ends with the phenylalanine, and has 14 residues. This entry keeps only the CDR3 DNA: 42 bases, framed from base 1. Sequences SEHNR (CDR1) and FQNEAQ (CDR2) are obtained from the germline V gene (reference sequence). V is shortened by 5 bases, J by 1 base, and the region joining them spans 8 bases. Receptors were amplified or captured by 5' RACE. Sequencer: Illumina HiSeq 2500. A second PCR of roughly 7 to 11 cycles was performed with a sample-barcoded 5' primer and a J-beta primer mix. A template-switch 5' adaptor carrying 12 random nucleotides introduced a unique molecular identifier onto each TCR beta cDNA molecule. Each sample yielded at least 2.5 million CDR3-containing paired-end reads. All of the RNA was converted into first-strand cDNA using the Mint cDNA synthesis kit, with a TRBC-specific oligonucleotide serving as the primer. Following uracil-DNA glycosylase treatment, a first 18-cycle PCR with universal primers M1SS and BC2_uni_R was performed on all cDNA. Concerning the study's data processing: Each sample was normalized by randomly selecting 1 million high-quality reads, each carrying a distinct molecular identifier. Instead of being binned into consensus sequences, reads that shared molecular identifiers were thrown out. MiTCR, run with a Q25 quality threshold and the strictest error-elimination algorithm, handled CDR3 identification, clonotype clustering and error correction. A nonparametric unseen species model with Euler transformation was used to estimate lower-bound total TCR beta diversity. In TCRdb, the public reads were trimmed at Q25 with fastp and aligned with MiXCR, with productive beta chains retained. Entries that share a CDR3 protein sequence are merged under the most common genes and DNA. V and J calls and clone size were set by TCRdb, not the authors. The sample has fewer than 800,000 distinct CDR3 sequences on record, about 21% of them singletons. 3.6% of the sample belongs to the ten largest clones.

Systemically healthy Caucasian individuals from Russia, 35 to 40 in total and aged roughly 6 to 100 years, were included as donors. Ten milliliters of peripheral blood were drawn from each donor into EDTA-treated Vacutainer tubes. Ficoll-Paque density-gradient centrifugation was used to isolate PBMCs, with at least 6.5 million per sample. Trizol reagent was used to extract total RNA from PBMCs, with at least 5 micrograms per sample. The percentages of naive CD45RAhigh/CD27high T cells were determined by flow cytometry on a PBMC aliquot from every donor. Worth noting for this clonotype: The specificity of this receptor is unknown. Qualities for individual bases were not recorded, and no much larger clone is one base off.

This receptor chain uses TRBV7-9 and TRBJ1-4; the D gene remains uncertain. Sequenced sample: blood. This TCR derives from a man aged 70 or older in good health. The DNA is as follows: TGTGCCAGCAGCAGGCCGGGAACTAATGAAAAACTGTTTTTT. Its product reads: CASSRPGTNEKLFF.